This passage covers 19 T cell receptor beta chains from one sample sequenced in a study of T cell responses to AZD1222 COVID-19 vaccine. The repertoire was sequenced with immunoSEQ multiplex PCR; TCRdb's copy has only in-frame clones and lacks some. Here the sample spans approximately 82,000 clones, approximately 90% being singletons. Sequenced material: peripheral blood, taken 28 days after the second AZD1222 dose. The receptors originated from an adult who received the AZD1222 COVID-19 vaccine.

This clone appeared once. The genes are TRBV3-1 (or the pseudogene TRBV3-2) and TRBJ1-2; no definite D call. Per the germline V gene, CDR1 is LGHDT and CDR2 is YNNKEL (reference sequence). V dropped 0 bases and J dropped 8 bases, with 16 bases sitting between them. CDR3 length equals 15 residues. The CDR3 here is CASSQDEGGLTGYTF. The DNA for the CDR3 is TGTGCCAGCAGCCAAGACGAGGGTGGACTGACCGGCTACACCTTC.

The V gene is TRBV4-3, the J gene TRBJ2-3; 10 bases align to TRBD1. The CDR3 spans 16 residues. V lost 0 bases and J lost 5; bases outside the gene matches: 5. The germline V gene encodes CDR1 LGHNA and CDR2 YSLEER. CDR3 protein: CASSQDRTGGRDTQYF. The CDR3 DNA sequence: TGCGCCAGCAGCCAAGATAGGACAGGGGGGAGAGATACGCAGTATTTT.

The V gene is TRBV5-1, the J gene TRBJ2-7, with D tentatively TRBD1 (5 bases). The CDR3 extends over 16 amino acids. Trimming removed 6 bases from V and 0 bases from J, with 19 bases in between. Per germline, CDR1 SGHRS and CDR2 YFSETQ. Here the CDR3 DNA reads TGCGCCAGCACCCCTCTCGTAGGGGTTAGCTCCTACGAGCAGTACTTC. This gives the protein CASTPLVGVSSYEQYF.

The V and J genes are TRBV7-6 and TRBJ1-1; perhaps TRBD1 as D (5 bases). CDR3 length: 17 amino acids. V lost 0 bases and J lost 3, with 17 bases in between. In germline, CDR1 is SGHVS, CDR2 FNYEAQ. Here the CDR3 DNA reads TGTGCCAGCAGCTTAGCGGTCGGGGGGAAAGGGCACACTGAAGCTTTCTTT. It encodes CASSLAVGGKGHTEAFF.

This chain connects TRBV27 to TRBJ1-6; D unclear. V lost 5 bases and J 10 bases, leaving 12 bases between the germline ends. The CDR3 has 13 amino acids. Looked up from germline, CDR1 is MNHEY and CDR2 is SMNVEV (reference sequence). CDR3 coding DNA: TGTGCCAGCAGTACAACCGGAGGGTCACCCCTCCACTTT. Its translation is CASSTTGGSPLHF.

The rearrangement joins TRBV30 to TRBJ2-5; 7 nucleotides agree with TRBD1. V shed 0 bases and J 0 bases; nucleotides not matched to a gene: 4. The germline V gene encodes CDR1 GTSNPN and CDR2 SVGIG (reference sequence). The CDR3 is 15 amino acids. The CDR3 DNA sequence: TGTGCCTGGAGTGTACTGGGACAGTACCAAGAGACCCAGTACTTC. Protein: CAWSVLGQYQETQYF.

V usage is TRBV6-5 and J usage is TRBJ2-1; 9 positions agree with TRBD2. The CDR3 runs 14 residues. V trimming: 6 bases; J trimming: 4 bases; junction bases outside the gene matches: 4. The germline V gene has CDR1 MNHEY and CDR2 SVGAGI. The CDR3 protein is CASRVAGEYNEQFF. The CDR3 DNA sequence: TGTGCCAGCAGAGTAGCGGGGGAGTACAATGAGCAGTTCTTC.

For the CDR3, the DNA is TGCAGTGCTAGCTACTCCTACGAGCAGTACTTC. It specifies CSASYSYEQYF. The V call is TRBV20-1, the J call TRBJ2-7; no clear D. The CDR3 runs 11 residues. Germline V gene sequence: CDR1 DFQATT, CDR2 SNEGSKA (reference sequence). V lost 3 bases and J 0 bases, leaving 3 bases between the germline ends.

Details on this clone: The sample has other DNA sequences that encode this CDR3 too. This chain's CDR3 is CASSFGGNTEAFF. The CDR3 region has the DNA TGTGCCAGCAGTTTCGGGGGGAACACTGAAGCTTTCTTT. The rearrangement uses TRBV12-3 or TRBV12-4 and TRBJ1-1; D may be TRBD1 (5 bases). The V end was cut by 3 bases, the J end by 1 base, with 6 bases between. The CDR3 is 13 amino acids.

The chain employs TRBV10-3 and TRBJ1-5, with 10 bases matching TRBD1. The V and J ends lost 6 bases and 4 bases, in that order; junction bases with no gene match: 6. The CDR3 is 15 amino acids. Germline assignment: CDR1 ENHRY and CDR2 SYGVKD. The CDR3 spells CAISPGTGENQPQHF. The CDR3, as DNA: TGTGCCATCAGCCCCGGGACAGGGGAGAATCAGCCCCAGCATTTT.

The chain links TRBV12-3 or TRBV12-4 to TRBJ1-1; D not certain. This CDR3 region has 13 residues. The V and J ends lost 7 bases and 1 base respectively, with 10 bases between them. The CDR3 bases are TGTGCCAGCACCACCAACAAGAACACTGAAGCTTTCTTT. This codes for CASTTNKNTEAFF.

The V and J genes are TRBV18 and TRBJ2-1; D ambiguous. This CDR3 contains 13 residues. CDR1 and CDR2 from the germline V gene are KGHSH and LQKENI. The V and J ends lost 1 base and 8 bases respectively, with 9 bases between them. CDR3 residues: CASSPRQKDEQFF. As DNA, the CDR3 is TGTGCCAGCTCACCACGGCAGAAGGATGAGCAGTTCTTC.

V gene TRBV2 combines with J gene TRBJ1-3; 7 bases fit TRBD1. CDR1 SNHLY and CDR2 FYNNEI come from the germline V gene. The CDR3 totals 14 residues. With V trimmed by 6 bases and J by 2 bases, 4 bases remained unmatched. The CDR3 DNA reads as TGTGCCAGCAGCCACGGACAGGCTGGAAACACCATATATTTT. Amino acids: CASSHGQAGNTIYF.

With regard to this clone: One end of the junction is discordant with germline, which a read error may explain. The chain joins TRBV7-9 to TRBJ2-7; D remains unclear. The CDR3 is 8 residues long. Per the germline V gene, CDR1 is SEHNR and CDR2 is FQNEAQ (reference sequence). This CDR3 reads CASSPPSF. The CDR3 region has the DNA TGTGCCAGCAGCCCCCCGAGTTTC. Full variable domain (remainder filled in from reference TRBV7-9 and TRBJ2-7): DTGVSQNPRHKITKRGQNVTFRCDPISEHNRLYWYRQTLGQGPEFLTYFQNEAQLEKSRLLSDRFSAERPKGSFSTLEIQRTEQGDSAMYLCASSPPSFGPGTRLTVT.

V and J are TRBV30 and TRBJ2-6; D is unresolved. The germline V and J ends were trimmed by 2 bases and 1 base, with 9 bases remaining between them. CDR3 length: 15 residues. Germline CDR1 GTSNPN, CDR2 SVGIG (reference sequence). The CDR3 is CAWSLDPSGANVLTF. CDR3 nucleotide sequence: TGTGCCTGGAGTCTCGACCCGTCTGGGGCCAACGTCCTGACTTTC.

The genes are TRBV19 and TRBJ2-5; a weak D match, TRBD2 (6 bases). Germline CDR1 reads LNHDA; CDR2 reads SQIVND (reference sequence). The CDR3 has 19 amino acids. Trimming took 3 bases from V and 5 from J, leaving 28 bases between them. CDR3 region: CASSIGRNRWLAQRETQYF. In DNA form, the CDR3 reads TGTGCCAGTAGTATTGGGAGGAATCGGTGGCTAGCCCAGAGGGAGACCCAGTACTTC.

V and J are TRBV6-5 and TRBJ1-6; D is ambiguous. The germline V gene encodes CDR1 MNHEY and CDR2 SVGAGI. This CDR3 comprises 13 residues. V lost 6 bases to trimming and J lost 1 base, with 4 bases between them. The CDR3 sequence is CASRSSYNSPLHF. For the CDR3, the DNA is TGTGCCAGCAGGAGTTCCTATAATTCACCCCTCCACTTT.

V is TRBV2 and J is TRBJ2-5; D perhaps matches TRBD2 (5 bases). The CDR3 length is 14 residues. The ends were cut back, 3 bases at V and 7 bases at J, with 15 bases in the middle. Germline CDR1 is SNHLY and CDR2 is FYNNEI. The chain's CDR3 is CASSDYTRFLTQYF. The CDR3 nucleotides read TGTGCCAGCAGTGACTATACTAGGTTTTTGACCCAGTACTTC.

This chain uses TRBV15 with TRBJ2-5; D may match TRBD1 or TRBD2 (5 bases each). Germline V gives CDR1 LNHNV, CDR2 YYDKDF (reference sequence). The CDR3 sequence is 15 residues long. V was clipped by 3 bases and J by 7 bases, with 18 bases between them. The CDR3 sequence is CATSRGPGPEGTQYF. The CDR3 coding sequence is TGTGCCACCAGCAGGGGACCGGGCCCAGAAGGGACCCAGTACTTC.